This T cell receptor beta chain was identified in a study of blood T cell repertoires in COVID-19. Looking at the study overall: Researchers got acute and convalescent COVID-19 samples from the United States, Italy and Spain. The cDNA or gDNA used as material had been derived from T cells, B-cell-depleted T cells, or PBMCs.

In the authors' methods: Amplified reference gene primers provided the basis for estimating nucleated cell counts. Using immunoSEQ multiplex PCR, the repertoire was profiled, and TCRdb retains in-frame clones only, with some absent. The V and J calls and clone size were taken over from that table, and D and trimming were inferred from the DNA. The table records some 200,000 clones, 86% of them present only once. The sequenced sample was peripheral blood. The source of this sequence is a woman aged 50 to 60 with acute or convalescent COVID-19.

As DNA, the CDR3 is TGTGCCAGCTCACCCCAAGTGGACCGGGATTCGGGGCAGTTCTTC. Translation gives CASSPQVDRDSGQFF. The genes are TRBV18 and TRBJ2-1; the D gene is possibly TRBD2 (5 bases). The CDR3 covers 15 residues. Trimming cost V 3 bases and J 12 bases, with 21 bases left between them. Looked up from germline, CDR1 is KGHSH and CDR2 is LQKENI.